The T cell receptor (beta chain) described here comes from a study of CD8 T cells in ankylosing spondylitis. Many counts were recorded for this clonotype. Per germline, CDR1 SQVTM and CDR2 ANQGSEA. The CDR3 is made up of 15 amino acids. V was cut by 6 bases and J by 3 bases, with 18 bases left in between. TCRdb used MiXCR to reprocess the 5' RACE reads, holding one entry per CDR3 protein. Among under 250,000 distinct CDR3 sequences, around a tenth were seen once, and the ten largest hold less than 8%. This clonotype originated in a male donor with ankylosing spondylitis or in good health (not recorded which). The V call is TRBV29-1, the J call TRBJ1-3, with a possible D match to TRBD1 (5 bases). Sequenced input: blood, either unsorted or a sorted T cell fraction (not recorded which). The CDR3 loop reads CSVENLGGFGNTIYF. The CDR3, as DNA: TGCAGCGTCGAAAACCTCGGGGGGTTTGGAAACACCATATATTTT.